The rows below give T cell receptor beta chains drawn from one sample of a study of post-analysis software for immune sequencing data. TCRdb reanalysed the PCR reads using MiXCR and keeps one entry per CDR3 protein. The sample contains 350,000 to 500,000 distinct CDR3 sequences, 35% to 45% of which appear only once. Sequencing was performed on blood. The receptors come from a girl aged 2 to 9 with multiple sclerosis. The CDR3 runs from the conserved cysteine through the conserved F or W. D genes are given only for firm matches. Some rows have no size entry. The others give once, few or many, or a class for an expanded clone.

v_gene: TRBV29-1; j_gene: TRBJ2-1; abundance: many; d_gene: TRBD2; CDR3nt: TGCAGCGCTAGCGGGAGCCCCGTCTCCTACAATGAGCAGTTCTTC; CDR3aa: CSASGSPVSYNEQFF
v_gene: TRBV27; j_gene: TRBJ2-3; abundance: medium-sized; d_gene: -; CDR3nt: TGTGCCAGCAGTTTAGGGGCAGTCACTAGCACAGATACGCAGTATTTT; CDR3aa: CASSLGAVTSTDTQYF
v_gene: TRBV5-1; j_gene: TRBJ2-6; abundance: -; d_gene: -; CDR3nt: TGCGCCAGCAGCTTGGTTGGACTCCTCAGCTCTGGGGCCAACGTCCTGACTTTC; CDR3aa: CASSLVGLLSSGANVLTF
v_gene: TRBV2; j_gene: TRBJ2-1; abundance: -; d_gene: -; CDR3nt: TGTGCCACCAGGATCACGGGGGGCCCCTACAATGAGCAGTTCTTC; CDR3aa: CATRITGGPYNEQFF
v_gene: TRBV3-1; j_gene: TRBJ2-1; abundance: -; d_gene: TRBD2; CDR3nt: TGTGCCAGCAGCCAAGGGCGGGGGGGCTATGTTGAGCAGTTCTTC; CDR3aa: CASSQGRGGYVEQFF
v_gene: TRBV28; j_gene: TRBJ1-1; abundance: -; d_gene: TRBD1; CDR3nt: TGTGCCAGCAGTTTGCCCAGGGGGCTTCCTTATCGGAACACTGAAGCTTTCTTT; CDR3aa: CASSLPRGLPYRNTEAFF
v_gene: TRBV28; j_gene: TRBJ1-6; abundance: -; d_gene: -; CDR3nt: TGTGCCAGCAGTTTAGACGGAAATTCACCCCTCCACTTT; CDR3aa: CASSLDGNSPLHF
v_gene: TRBV29-1; j_gene: TRBJ1-4; abundance: -; d_gene: TRBD1; CDR3nt: TGCAGCGTTGAAGATGAACAGGGGGCAGCTAATGAAAAACTGTTTTTT; CDR3aa: CSVEDEQGAANEKLFF
v_gene: TRBV12-3/TRBV12-4; j_gene: TRBJ2-3; abundance: -; d_gene: -; CDR3nt: TGTGCCAGCAGGGGGACCACAGATGCGCAGTATTTT; CDR3aa: CASRGTTDAQYF
v_gene: TRBV28; j_gene: TRBJ2-3; abundance: few; d_gene: TRBD2; CDR3nt: TGTGCCAGCAGTTTAGGACTAGTAATGCAGTATTTT; CDR3aa: CASSLGLVMQYF
v_gene: TRBV9; j_gene: TRBJ2-7; abundance: -; d_gene: -; CDR3nt: TGTGCCAGCAGCGTAGCTCCGGAGGGCTACAAGCAGTACTTC; CDR3aa: CASSVAPEGYKQYF
v_gene: TRBV11-2; j_gene: TRBJ2-5; abundance: few; d_gene: TRBD2; CDR3nt: TGTGCCAGCAGCTTGCCTAACAGCGGGAGGGTGGGGGAGACCCAGTACTTC; CDR3aa: CASSLPNSGRVGETQYF
v_gene: TRBV20-1; j_gene: TRBJ2-7; abundance: -; d_gene: -; CDR3nt: TGCAGTGCTAGAGGGATCGGGCAGGAGACCTACGAGCAGTACTTC; CDR3aa: CSARGIGQETYEQYF